This T cell receptor beta chain was retrieved from a study of immune evolution from preneoplasia to lung adenocarcinoma. Study in general: HLA loss of heterozygosity: under 7.5% AIS, about 15% MIA, roughly 35% ADC, none AAH.

V shed 10 bases, J shed 6 bases, and the junction held 11 bases outside the gene matches. The length of the CDR3 is 14 residues. Germline values: CDR1 MNHEY, CDR2 SVGAGI. Overall study results and limits: Later-stage lesions appeared to have more T cells, more diversity, less clonality.

On this clone: The antigen remains unidentified.

Libraries were prepared by immunoSEQ multiplex PCR; TCRdb keeps only in-frame clonotypes and omits some of them. Of 9,500 to 13,000 clones listed, 75% to 90% are singletons. This sequence was found in a person in their 70s with invasive lung adenocarcinoma. Sequenced sample: FFPE invasive lung adenocarcinoma tissue. The chain recombines TRBV6-5 with TRBJ1-5; 8 bases are a match to TRBD1. The CDR3: CATRRQGAGQPQHF. The CDR3 region has the DNA TGTGCCACCAGACGGCAGGGGGCCGGTCAGCCCCAGCATTTT.